This TCR beta chain emerged from a study of T cells after posttransplantation cyclophosphamide. Study observations and caveats: TRB overlap between skin or GI tissue T cells and blood was limited. After PTCy, TRB diversity resembled that of CNI/methotrexate controls.

Treatment was busulfan-fludarabine conditioning, a marrow graft, and cyclophosphamide on days +3 and +4. This clone was counted ten times or more. What it binds is not known. The table came from immunoSEQ multiplex PCR; TCRdb's copy has only in-frame clones and leaves some out. This repertoire lists more than 8,500 clones without singletons; less than 4.5% sits in the top ten. This CDR3 is 14 amino acids long. V dropped 8 bases and J dropped 4; count of bases not matched to a gene: 9. Germline-derived CDR1 and CDR2 are SNHLY and FYNNEI. The input for sequencing was PBMCs, taken approximately 330 days after allogeneic stem cell transplant with posttransplant cyclophosphamide. The chain has TRBV2 and TRBJ2-7; 9 nucleotides align to TRBD1. This receptor was taken from a male patient between 45 and 60 years old who received an allogeneic stem cell transplant from a related donor and was CMV-positive. The T cells may partly be graft donor cells. The CDR3 loop is CASLKGTGIYEQYF. The CDR3 nucleotides read TGTGCCAGCTTAAAGGGGACAGGGATTTACGAGCAGTACTTC.